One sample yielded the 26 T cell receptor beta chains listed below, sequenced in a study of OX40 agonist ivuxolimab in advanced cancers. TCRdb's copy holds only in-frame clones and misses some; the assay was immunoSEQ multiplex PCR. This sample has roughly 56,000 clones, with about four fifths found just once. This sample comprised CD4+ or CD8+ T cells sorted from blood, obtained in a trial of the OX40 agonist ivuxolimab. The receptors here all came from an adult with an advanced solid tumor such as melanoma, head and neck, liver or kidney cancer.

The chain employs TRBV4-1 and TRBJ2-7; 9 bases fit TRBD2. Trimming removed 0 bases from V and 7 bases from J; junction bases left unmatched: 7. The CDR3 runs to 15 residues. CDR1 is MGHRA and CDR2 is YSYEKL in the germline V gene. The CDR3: CASSQDRGGAGEQYF. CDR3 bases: TGCGCCAGCAGCCAAGATCGCGGGGGGGCCGGTGAGCAGTACTTC.

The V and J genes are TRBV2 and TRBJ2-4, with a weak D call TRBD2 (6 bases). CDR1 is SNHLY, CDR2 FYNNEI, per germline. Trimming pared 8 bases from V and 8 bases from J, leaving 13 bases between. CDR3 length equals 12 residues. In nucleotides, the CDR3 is TGTGCCAGCGGGGGTGGGGAGGACATTCAGTACTTC. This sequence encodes CASGGGEDIQYF.

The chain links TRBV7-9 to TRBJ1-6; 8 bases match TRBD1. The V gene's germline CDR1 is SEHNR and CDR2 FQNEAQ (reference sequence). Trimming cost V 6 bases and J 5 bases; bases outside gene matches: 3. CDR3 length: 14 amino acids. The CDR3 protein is CASRPTGDNSPLHF. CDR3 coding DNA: TGTGCCAGCAGACCGACAGGGGATAATTCACCCCTCCACTTT.

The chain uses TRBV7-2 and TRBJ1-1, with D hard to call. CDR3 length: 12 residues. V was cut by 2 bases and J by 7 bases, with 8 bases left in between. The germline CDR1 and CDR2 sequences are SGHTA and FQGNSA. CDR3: CASSLISLEAFF. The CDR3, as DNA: TGTGCCAGCAGCTTAATTAGCCTTGAAGCTTTCTTT.

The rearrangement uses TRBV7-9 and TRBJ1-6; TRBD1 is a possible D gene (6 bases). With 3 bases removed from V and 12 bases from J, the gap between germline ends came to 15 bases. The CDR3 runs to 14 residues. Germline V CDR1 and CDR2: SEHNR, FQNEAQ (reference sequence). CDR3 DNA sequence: TGTGCCAGCAGCTTGATGGGGGCCCAGCAACCCCTCCACTTT. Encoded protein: CASSLMGAQQPLHF. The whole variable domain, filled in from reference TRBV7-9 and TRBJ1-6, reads DTGVSQNPRHKITKRGQNVTFRCDPISEHNRLYWYRQTLGQGPEFLTYFQNEAQLEKSRLLSDRFSAERPKGSFSTLEIQRTEQGDSAMYLCASSLMGAQQPLHFGNGTRLTVT.

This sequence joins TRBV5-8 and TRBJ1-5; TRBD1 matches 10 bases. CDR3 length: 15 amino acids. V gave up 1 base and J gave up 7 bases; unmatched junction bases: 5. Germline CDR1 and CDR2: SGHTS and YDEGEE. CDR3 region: CASSLRTGGLQPQHF. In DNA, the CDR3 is TGTGCCAGCAGCTTGCGGACAGGGGGGTTGCAGCCCCAGCATTTT.

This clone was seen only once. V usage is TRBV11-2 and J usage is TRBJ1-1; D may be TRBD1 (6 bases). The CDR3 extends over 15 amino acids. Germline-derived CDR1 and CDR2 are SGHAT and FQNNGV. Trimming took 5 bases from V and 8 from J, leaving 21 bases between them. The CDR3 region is CASSRALQGRGEAFF. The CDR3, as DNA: TGTGCCAGCAGCAGAGCGTTACAGGGACGAGGGGAAGCTTTCTTT.

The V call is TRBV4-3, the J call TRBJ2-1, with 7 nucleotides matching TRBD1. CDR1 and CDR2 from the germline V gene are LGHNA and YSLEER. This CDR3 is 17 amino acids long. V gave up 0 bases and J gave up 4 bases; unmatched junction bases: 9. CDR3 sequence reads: CASSQEGGFSLYNEQFF. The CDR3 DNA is TGCGCCAGCAGCCAAGAAGGGGGCTTCTCCCTTTACAATGAGCAGTTCTTC.

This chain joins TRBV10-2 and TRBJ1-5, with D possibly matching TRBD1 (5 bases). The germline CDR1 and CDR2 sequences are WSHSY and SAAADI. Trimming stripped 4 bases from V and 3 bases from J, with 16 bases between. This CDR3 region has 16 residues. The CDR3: CASSVGGSGANQPQHF. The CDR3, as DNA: TGCGCCAGCAGTGTGGGGGGTAGCGGTGCCAATCAGCCCCAGCATTTT.

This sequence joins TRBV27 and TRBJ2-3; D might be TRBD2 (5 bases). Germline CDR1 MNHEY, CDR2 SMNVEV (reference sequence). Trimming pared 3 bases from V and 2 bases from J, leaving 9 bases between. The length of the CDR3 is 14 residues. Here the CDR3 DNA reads TGTGCCAGCAGTTTTAGGGAGAACACAGATACGCAGTATTTT. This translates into CASSFRENTDTQYF.

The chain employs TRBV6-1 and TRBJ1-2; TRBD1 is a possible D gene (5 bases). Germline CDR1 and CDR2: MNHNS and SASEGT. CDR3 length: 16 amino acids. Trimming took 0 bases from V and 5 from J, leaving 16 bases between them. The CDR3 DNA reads TGTGCCAGCAGTGAAGCAGTGGGGCTAGGGAATTATGGCTACACCTTC. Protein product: CASSEAVGLGNYGYTF.

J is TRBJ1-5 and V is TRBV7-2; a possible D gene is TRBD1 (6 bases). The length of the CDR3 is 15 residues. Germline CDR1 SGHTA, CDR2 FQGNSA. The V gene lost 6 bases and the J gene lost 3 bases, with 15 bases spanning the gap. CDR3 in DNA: TGTGCCAGCAGTCCTGACAGGAGCCTCAATCAGCCCCAGCATTTT. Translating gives CASSPDRSLNQPQHF.

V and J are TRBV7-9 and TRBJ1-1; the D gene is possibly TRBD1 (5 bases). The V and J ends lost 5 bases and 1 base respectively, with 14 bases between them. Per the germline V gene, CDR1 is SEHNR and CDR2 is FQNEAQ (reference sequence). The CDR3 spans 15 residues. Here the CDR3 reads CASSGRGNGNTEAFF. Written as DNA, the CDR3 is TGTGCCAGCAGCGGTAGGGGAAATGGGAACACTGAAGCTTTCTTT.

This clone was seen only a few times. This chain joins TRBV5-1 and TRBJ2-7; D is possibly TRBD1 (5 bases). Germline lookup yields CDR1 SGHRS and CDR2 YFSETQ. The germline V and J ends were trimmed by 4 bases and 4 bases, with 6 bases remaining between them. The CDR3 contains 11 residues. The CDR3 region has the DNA TGCGCCAGCAGCGGGGCTTACGAGCAGTACTTC. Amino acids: CASSGAYEQYF.

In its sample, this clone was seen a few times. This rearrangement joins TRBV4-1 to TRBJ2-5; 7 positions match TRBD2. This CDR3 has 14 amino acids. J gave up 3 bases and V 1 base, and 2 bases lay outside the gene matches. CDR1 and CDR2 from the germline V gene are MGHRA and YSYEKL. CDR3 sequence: CASSQGTREETQYF. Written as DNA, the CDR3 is TGCGCCAGCAGCCAAGGGACTAGAGAAGAGACCCAGTACTTC.

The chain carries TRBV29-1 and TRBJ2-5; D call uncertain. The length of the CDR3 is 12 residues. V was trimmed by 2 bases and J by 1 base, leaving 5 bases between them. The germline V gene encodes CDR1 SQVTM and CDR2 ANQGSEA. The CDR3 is CSVESSQETQYF. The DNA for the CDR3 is TGCAGCGTTGAATCATCCCAAGAGACCCAGTACTTC.

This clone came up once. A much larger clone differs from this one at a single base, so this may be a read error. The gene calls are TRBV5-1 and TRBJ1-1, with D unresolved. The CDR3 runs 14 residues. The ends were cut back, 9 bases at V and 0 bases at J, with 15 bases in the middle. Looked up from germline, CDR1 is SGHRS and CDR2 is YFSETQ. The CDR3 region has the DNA TGCGCCAACGCAAAGTTGGGGTTGAACACTGAAGCTTTCTTT. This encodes CANAKLGLNTEAFF.

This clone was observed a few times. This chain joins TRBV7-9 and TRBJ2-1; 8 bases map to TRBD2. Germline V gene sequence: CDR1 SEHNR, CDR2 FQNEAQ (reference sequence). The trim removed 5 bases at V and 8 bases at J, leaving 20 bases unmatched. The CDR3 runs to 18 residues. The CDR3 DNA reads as TGTGCCAGCAGCACAAAGGGGGGGCAAGCGGGAGCGGGCTATGAGCAGTTCTTC. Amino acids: CASSTKGGQAGAGYEQFF. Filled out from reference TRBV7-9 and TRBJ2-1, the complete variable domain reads DTGVSQNPRHKITKRGQNVTFRCDPISEHNRLYWYRQTLGQGPEFLTYFQNEAQLEKSRLLSDRFSAERPKGSFSTLEIQRTEQGDSAMYLCASSTKGGQAGAGYEQFFGPGTRLTVL.

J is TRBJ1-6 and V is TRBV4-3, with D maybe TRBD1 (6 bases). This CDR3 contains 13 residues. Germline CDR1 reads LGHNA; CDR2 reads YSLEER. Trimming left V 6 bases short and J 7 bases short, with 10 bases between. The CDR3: CASSQQGNSPLHF. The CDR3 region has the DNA TGCGCCAGCAGTCAACAGGGAAATTCACCCCTCCACTTT.

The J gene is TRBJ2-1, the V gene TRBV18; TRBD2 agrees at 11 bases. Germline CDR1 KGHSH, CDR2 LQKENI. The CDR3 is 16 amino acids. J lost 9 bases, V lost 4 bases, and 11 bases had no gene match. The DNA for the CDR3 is TGTGCCAGCTCACGAACAACTAGCGGGAGTATCGGTGAGCAGTTCTTC. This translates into CASSRTTSGSIGEQFF.

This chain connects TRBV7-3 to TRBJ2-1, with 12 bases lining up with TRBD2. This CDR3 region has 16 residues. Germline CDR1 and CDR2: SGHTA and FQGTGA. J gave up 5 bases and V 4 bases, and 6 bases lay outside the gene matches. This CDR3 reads CASSSLPSGRDNEQFF. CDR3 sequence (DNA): TGTGCCAGCAGCTCCCTACCTAGCGGGAGGGACAATGAGCAGTTCTTC.

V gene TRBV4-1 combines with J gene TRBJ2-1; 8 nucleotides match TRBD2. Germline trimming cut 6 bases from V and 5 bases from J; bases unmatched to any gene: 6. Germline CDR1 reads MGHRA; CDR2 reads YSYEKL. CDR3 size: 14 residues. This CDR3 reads CASRPLAGHNEQFF. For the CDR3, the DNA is TGCGCCAGCAGGCCTTTAGCGGGGCACAATGAGCAGTTCTTC.

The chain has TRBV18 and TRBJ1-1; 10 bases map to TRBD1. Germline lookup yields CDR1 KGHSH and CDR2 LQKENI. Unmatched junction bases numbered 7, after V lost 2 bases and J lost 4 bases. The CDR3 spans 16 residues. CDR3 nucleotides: TGTGCCAGCTCACCAAATCAAGGGACAGGGGCCACTGAAGCTTTCTTT. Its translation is CASSPNQGTGATEAFF.

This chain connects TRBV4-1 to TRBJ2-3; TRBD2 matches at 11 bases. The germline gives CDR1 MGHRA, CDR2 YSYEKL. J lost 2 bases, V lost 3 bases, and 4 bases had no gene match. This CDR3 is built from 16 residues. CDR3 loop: CASSQTTSGDTDTQYF. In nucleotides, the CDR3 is TGCGCCAGCAGCCAGACGACTAGCGGGGACACAGATACGCAGTATTTT.

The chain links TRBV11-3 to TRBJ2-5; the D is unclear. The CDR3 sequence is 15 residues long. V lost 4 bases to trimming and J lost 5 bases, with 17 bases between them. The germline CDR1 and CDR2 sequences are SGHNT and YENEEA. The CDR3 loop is CASSSLTLKTETQYF. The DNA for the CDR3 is TGTGCCAGCAGCTCATTGACGCTCAAGACGGAGACCCAGTACTTC.

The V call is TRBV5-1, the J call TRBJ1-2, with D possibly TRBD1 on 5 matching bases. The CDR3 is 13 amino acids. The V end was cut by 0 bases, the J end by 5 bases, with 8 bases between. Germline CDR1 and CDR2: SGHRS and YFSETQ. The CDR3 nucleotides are TGCGCCAGCAGCTTGGCGGGGACGTATGGCTACACCTTC. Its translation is CASSLAGTYGYTF. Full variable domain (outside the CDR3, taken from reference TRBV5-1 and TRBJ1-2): KAGVTQTPRYLIKTRGQQVTLSCSPISGHRSVSWYQQTPGQGLQFLFEYFSETQRNKGNFPGRFSGRQFSNSRSEMNVSTLELGDSALYLCASSLAGTYGYTFGSGTRLTVV.